This section outlines one T cell receptor (beta chain) sequence together with its context. Method: immunoSEQ multiplex PCR; TCRdb's copy keeps in-frame clones and lacks some. Of tens of thousands of clones listed, about 86% are singletons. The sample belongs to a study of blood T cell repertoires in COVID-19. Overall study context: PBMCs, B-cell-depleted T cells, or T cells provided the cDNA or gDNA that made up the material.

Seattle-derived patients entered the study during active infection and were followed longitudinally. This CDR3 spans 14 amino acids. Trimming at V came to 4 bases and at J to 6 bases, leaving 7 bases not matched to a gene. Germline V gene data show CDR1 as PRHDT and CDR2 as FYEKMQ (reference sequence). The rearrangement joins TRBV13 to TRBJ2-7, with 9 bases lining up with TRBD1. The TCR was taken from an older woman with COVID-19, enrolled during active disease. Sequencing was performed on peripheral blood. The chain's CDR3 is CASSSDRGRVEQYF. The CDR3 region has the DNA TGTGCCAGCAGCTCGGACAGGGGTCGAGTCGAGCAGTACTTC.